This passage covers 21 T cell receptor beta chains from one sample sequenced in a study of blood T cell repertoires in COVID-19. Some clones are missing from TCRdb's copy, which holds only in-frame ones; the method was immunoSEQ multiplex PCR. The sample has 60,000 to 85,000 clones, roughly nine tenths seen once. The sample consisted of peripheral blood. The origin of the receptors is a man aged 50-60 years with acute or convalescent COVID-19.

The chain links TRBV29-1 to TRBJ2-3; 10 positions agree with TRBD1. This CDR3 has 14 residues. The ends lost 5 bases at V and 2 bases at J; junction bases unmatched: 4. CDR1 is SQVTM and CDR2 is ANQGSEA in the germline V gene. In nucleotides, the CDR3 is TGCAGCGTTAGGGACAGGGGTCCCACAGATACGCAGTATTTT. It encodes CSVRDRGPTDTQYF.

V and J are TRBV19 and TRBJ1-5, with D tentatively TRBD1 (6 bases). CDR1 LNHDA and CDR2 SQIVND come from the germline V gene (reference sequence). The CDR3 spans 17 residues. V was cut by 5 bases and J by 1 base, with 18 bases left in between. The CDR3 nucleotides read TGTGCCAGTAGTCCAGGGGAAGGGATGGGAAGCAATCAGCCCCAGCATTTT. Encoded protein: CASSPGEGMGSNQPQHF.

The CDR3 loop is CASSYEGARQFF. The CDR3, as DNA: TGTGCCAGCAGTTACGAGGGGGCAAGGCAGTTCTTC. This chain connects TRBV6-6 to TRBJ2-1; 7 nucleotides match TRBD1. Germline CDR1 reads MNHNY; CDR2 reads SVGAGI (reference sequence). V dropped 2 bases and J dropped 12; count of bases not matched to a gene: 4. The CDR3 is 12 residues long.

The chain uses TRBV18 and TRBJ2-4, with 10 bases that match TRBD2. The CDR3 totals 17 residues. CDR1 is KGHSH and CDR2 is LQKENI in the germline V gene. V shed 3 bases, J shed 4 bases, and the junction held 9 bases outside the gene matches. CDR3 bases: TGTGCCAGCTCACCCACGGGGGAGGGACTAGCGAAAAACATTCAGTACTTC. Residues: CASSPTGEGLAKNIQYF.

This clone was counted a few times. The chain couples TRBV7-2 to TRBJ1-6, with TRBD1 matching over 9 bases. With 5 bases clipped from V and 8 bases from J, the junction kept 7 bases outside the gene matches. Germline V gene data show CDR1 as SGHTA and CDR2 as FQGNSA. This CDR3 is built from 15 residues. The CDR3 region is CASSPSTGGYSPLHF. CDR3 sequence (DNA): TGTGCCAGCAGCCCCTCGACAGGGGGTTATTCACCCCTCCACTTT.

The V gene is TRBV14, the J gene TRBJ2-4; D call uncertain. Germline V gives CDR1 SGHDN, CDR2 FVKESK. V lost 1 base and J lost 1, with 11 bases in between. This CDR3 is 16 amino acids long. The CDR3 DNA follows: TGTGCCAGCAGCCAAGGCATCGGTCTTGCCAAAAACATTCAGTACTTC. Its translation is CASSQGIGLAKNIQYF.

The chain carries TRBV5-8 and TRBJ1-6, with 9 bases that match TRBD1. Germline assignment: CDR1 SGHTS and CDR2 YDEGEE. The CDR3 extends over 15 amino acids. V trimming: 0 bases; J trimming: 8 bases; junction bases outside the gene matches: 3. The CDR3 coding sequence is TGTGCCAGCAGCTTGGCCGGGACAGGGTATTCACCCCTCCACTTT. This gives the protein CASSLAGTGYSPLHF.

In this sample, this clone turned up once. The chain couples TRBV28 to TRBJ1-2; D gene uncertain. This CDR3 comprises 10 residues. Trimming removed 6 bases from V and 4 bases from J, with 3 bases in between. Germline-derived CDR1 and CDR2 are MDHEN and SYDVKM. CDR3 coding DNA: TGTGCCAGCAGCCGCTATGGCTACACCTTC. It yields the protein CASSRYGYTF.

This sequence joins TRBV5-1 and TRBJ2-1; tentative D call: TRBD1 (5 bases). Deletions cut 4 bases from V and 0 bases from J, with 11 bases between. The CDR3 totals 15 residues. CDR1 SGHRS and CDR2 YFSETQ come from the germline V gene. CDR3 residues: CASSLNGASYNEQFF. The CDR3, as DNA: TGCGCCAGCAGCCTCAATGGGGCCTCCTACAATGAGCAGTTCTTC.

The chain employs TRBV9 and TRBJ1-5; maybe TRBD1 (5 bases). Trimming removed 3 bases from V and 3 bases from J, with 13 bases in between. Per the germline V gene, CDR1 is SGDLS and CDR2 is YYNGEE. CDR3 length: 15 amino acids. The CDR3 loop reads CASSADLGHNQPQHF. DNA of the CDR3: TGTGCCAGCAGCGCGGATTTGGGGCACAATCAGCCCCAGCATTTT.

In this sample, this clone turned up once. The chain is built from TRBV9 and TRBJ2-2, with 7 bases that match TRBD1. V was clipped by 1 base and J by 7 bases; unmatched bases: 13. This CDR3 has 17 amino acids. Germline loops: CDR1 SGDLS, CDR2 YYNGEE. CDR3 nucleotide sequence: TGTGCCAGCAGCGTATCCAAACAGGGGCCGAGACACGGGGAGCTGTTTTTT. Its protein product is CASSVSKQGPRHGELFF.

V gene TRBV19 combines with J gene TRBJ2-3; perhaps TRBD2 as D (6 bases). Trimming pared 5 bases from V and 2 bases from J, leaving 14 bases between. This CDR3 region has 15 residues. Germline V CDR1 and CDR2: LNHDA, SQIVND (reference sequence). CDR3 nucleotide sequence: TGTGCCAGTAGTTCGCCACCGGGGGTCACAGATACGCAGTATTTT. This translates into CASSSPPGVTDTQYF.

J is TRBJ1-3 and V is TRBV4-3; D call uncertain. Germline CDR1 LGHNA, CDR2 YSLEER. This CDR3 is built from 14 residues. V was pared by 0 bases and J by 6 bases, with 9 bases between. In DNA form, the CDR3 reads TGCGCCAGCAGCCAAGACCAGGCAGCAAACACCATATATTTT. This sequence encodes CASSQDQAANTIYF.

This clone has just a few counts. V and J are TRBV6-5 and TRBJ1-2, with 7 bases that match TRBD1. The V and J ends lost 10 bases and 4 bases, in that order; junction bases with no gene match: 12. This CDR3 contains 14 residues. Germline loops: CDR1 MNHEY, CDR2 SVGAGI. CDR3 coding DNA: TGTGCCATTACGACAGGGAAAAGGGGCTATGGCTACACCTTC. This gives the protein CAITTGKRGYGYTF.

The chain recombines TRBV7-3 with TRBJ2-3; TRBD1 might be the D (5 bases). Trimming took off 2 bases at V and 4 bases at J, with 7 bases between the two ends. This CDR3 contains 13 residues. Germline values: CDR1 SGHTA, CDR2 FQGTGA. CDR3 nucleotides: TGTGCCAGCAGCTTATTCAGGGCAGATACGCAGTATTTT. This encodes CASSLFRADTQYF.

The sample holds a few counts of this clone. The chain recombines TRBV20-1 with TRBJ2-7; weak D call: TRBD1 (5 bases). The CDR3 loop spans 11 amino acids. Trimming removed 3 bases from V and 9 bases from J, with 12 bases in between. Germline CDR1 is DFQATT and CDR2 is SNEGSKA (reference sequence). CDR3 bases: TGCAGTGCTAGCCCCTGGGGCGCGCAGTACTTC. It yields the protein CSASPWGAQYF.

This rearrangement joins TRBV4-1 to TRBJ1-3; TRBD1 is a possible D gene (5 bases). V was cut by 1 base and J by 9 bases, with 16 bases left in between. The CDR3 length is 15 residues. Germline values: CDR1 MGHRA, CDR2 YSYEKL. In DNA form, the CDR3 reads TGCGCCAGCAGCCAAGTATTCCGCGGGACCGGCACCATATATTTT. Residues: CASSQVFRGTGTIYF.

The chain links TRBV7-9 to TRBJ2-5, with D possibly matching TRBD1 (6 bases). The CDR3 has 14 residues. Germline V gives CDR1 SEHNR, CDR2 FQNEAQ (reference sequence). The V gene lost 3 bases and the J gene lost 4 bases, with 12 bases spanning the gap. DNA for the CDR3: TGTGCCAGCAGCTTGGGCAGGGGATCAGAGACCCAGTACTTC. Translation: CASSLGRGSETQYF.

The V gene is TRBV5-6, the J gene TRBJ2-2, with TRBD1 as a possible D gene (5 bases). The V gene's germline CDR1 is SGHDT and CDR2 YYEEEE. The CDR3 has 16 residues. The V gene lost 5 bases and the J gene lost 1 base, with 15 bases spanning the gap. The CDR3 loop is CASSPWGDLNTGELFF. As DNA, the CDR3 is TGTGCCAGCAGTCCTTGGGGCGACTTGAACACCGGGGAGCTGTTTTTT.

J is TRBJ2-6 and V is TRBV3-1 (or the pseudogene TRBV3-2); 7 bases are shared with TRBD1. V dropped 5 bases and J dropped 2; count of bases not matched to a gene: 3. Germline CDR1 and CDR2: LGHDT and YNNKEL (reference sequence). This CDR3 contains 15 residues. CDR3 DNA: TGTGCCAGCAGCTCAACAGGGGCTGGGGCCAACGTCCTGACTTTC. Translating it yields CASSSTGAGANVLTF.

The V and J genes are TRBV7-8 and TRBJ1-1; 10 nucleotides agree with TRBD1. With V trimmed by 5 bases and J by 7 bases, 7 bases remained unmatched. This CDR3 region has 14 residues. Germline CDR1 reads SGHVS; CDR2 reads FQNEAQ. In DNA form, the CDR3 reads TGTGCCAGCAGCCCGCGGGACAGGGGCCTTGAAGCTTTCTTT. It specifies CASSPRDRGLEAFF.